This T cell receptor beta chain was obtained from a study of T cell responses to AZD1222 COVID-19 vaccine. Overall study findings and caveats: At study baseline, merely more than 5 AZD1222 recipients were seropositive. In a largely white British group with more females than males, clonal diversity was possibly underestimated.

To note about this clone: Its specificity is not known. At one end the junction does not follow the germline gene, possibly because of a read error.

Samples with a second dose at about 4 or about 12 weeks were pooled together. Sequenced by immunoSEQ multiplex PCR; TCRdb stores in-frame clones only, minus some. The data show roughly 69,000 clones, about four fifths seen once. The source was peripheral blood, collected 28 days after the second AZD1222 dose. The sequence was obtained from an adult who received the AZD1222 COVID-19 vaccine.

This CDR3 reads CTSSASESPLHF. The CDR3 DNA is TGTACCAGCAGCGCCAGTGAGAGTCCCCTCCACTTT. The chain couples TRBV9 to TRBJ1-6; D is ambiguous. Germline V gene lookup returns CDR1 SGDLS and CDR2 YYNGEE. CDR3 size: 12 residues. Full variable domain (rest looked up from reference TRBV9 and TRBJ1-6): DSGVTQTPKHLITATGQRVTLRCSPRSGDLSVYWYQQSLDQGLQFLIQYYNGEERAKGNILERFSAQQFPDLHSELNLSSLELGDSALYFCTSSASESPLHFGNGTRLTVT.